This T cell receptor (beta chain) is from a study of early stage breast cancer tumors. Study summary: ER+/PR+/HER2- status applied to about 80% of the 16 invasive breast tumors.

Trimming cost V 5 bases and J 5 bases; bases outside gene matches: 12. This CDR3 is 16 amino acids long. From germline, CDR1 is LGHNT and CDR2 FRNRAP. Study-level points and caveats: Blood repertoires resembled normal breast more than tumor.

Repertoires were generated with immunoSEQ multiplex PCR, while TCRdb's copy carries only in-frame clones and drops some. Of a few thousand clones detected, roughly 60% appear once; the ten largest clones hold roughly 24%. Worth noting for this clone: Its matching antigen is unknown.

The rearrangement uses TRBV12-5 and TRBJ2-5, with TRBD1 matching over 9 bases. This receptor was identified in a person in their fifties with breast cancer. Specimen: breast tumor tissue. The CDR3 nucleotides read TGTGCTAGTGGTCCATGGACAGGGGAGGGGGGGGAGACCCAGTACTTC. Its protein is CASGPWTGEGGETQYF.